These T cell receptor beta chains were read from a single sample in a study of blood T cell repertoires in COVID-19. Repertoires were generated with immunoSEQ multiplex PCR, while TCRdb's copy carries only in-frame clones and drops some. Among 150,000 to 200,000 clones, 65% to 90% were seen once, and the ten largest hold about 8.2%. Sequencing was performed on peripheral blood. These receptors were taken from a man aged 55 to 70 with acute or convalescent COVID-19. Both conserved end residues are part of each CDR3. The D gene is left open where the match is weak. Part of the rows lack a size; the others show once, few, many or a class for expanded clones.

v_call: TRBV19; j_call: TRBJ2-2; clone_size: NA; d_call: TRBD2; cdr3_nt: TGTGCCAGTACCCCACTGCCGGCGGGGGGGAACACCGGGGAGCTGTTTTTT; cdr3_aa: CASTPLPAGGNTGELFF
v_call: TRBV7-2; j_call: TRBJ2-7; clone_size: NA; d_call: NA; cdr3_nt: TGTGCCAGCAGCTCTCGACAGGGACTCTCCTACGAGCAGTACTTC; cdr3_aa: CASSSRQGLSYEQYF
v_call: TRBV9; j_call: TRBJ1-2; clone_size: NA; d_call: NA; cdr3_nt: TGTGCCAGCAGCGACACAGGGTTTCGGGGCTACACCTTC; cdr3_aa: CASSDTGFRGYTF
v_call: TRBV11-2; j_call: TRBJ2-7; clone_size: NA; d_call: NA; cdr3_nt: TGTGCCAGCAGCTTAGGCGCAGGGGTGGGCTACGAGCAGTACTTC; cdr3_aa: CASSLGAGVGYEQYF
v_call: TRBV6-5; j_call: TRBJ2-3; clone_size: NA; d_call: TRBD1; cdr3_nt: TGTGCCAGCAGTTACACGAGACAGGGCCTAGAAGATACGCAGTATTTT; cdr3_aa: CASSYTRQGLEDTQYF
v_call: TRBV30; j_call: TRBJ1-6; clone_size: NA; d_call: NA; cdr3_nt: TGTGCCTGGAGTGGGGCAGGGGTTTATTCACCCCTCCACTTT; cdr3_aa: CAWSGAGVYSPLHF
v_call: TRBV12-3/TRBV12-4; j_call: TRBJ2-3; clone_size: NA; d_call: NA; cdr3_nt: TGTGCCAGCAGTCCCTCTGATACGCAGTATTTT; cdr3_aa: CASSPSDTQYF
v_call: TRBV5-4; j_call: TRBJ2-3; clone_size: NA; d_call: NA; cdr3_nt: TGTGCCAGCAACTTGGACAAACGCACAGATACGCAGTATTTT; cdr3_aa: CASNLDKRTDTQYF
v_call: TRBV29-1; j_call: TRBJ2-5; clone_size: NA; d_call: NA; cdr3_nt: TGCAGCGTTGCCACCGGGGAAGAGACCCAGTACTTC; cdr3_aa: CSVATGEETQYF
v_call: TRBV7-9; j_call: TRBJ1-2; clone_size: NA; d_call: TRBD1; cdr3_nt: TGTGCCAGCAGCACCGACAGGGGGCTTGGCTACACCTTC; cdr3_aa: CASSTDRGLGYTF
v_call: TRBV11-2; j_call: TRBJ2-7; clone_size: once; d_call: NA; cdr3_nt: TGTGCCAGCAGCCCTCACACCTACGAGCAGTACTTC; cdr3_aa: CASSPHTYEQYF
v_call: TRBV6-4; j_call: TRBJ2-7; clone_size: NA; d_call: TRBD1; cdr3_nt: TGTGCCAGCAGTGACGTCAGGGGGCGACGGGGCGGCTACGAGCAGTACTTC; cdr3_aa: CASSDVRGRRGGYEQYF
v_call: TRBV11-2; j_call: TRBJ1-1; clone_size: NA; d_call: NA; cdr3_nt: TGTGCCAGCAGCTCACCCAGGGGTTCGCGCACGATGAACACTGAAGCTTTCTTT; cdr3_aa: CASSSPRGSRTMNTEAFF
v_call: TRBV5-1; j_call: TRBJ2-7; clone_size: NA; d_call: NA; cdr3_nt: TGCGCCAGCAGCACAATTTCAGGCGAGCAGTACTTC; cdr3_aa: CASSTISGEQYF
v_call: TRBV29-1; j_call: TRBJ1-5; clone_size: few; d_call: NA; cdr3_nt: TGCAGCGCCATGGGGCTGGGAGGAACGCCCCAGCATTTT; cdr3_aa: CSAMGLGGTPQHF
v_call: TRBV7-3; j_call: TRBJ1-1; clone_size: NA; d_call: NA; cdr3_nt: TGTGCCAGCAGCTTATACCGGACAGCCAACACTGAAGCTTTCTTT; cdr3_aa: CASSLYRTANTEAFF
v_call: TRBV28; j_call: TRBJ2-7; clone_size: NA; d_call: TRBD1; cdr3_nt: TGTGCCAGCAGGCTCGATAGACAGGGCGCCTACGAGCAGTACTTC; cdr3_aa: CASRLDRQGAYEQYF
v_call: TRBV20-1; j_call: TRBJ2-6; clone_size: NA; d_call: TRBD1; cdr3_nt: TGCAGTGCTAGTGGTGGGACAGGGGCCTCTGGGGCCAACGTCCTGACTTTC; cdr3_aa: CSASGGTGASGANVLTF
v_call: TRBV7-8; j_call: TRBJ2-1; clone_size: NA; d_call: TRBD2; cdr3_nt: TGTGCCAGCAGCCCTATTCCGGTAGCGGGAAGCGGTGAGCAGTTCTTC; cdr3_aa: CASSPIPVAGSGEQFF
v_call: TRBV20-1; j_call: TRBJ1-1; clone_size: NA; d_call: TRBD1; cdr3_nt: TGCAGTGCTGTCCGAACAGGGGATGCTTTCTTT; cdr3_aa: CSAVRTGDAFF
v_call: TRBV5-1; j_call: TRBJ1-1; clone_size: NA; d_call: NA; cdr3_nt: TGCGCCAGCAGCCCAGGACCTGGAGGCATGAACACTGAAGCTTTCTTT; cdr3_aa: CASSPGPGGMNTEAFF
v_call: TRBV19; j_call: TRBJ1-1; clone_size: NA; d_call: TRBD1; cdr3_nt: TGTGCCAGTAGTATTAATGGACAGGGGGCAAACACTGAAGCTTTCTTT; cdr3_aa: CASSINGQGANTEAFF
v_call: TRBV10-3; j_call: TRBJ1-1; clone_size: NA; d_call: TRBD1; cdr3_nt: TGTGCCATCAGAAAACAGGGGGCTGATGAAGCTTTCTTT; cdr3_aa: CAIRKQGADEAFF
v_call: TRBV7-6; j_call: TRBJ1-1; clone_size: NA; d_call: NA; cdr3_nt: TGTGCCAGCAGCCCGTCACCGGGACGGACGGGGGTGAACACTGAAGCTTTCTTT; cdr3_aa: CASSPSPGRTGVNTEAFF